Listed below are T cell receptor beta chains from one sample, sequenced in a study of OX40 agonist ivuxolimab in advanced cancers. Only in-frame clones appear in the TCRdb table, and some are missing; sequencing was by immunoSEQ multiplex PCR. Altogether approximately 50,000 clones are present, around 85% being singletons, with the ten largest covering 11% to 15%. Material: CD4+ or CD8+ T cells sorted from blood, obtained in a trial of the OX40 agonist ivuxolimab. These receptors were obtained from an adult with an advanced solid tumor such as melanoma, head and neck, liver or kidney cancer. Both conserved end residues are part of each CDR3. The order of the fields is clone size, D gene, J gene, V gene, CDR3 protein, CDR3 DNA. A D gene is named only where the DNA matches it firmly. Clone size is not always given. Where it is, it says once, few, many or a class for expanded clones.

-	-	TRBJ1-4	TRBV7-9	CASSLSVREKLFF	TGTGCCAGCAGCTTATCAGTCAGGGAAAAACTGTTTTTT
-	-	TRBJ1-5	TRBV5-8	CASSLGGPQPQHF	TGTGCCAGCAGCTTGGGGGGGCCTCAGCCCCAGCATTTT
-	-	TRBJ1-4	TRBV19	CASSIDLFRGSSEKLFF	TGTGCCAGTAGTATAGATCTGTTTCGGGGGTCCTCTGAAAAACTGTTTTTT
-	-	TRBJ1-6	TRBV7-2	CASSLRGRHNSPLHF	TGTGCCAGCAGCTTAAGAGGGAGACATAATTCACCCCTCCACTTT
-	-	TRBJ2-3	TRBV7-9	CASSPFTDTQYF	TGTGCCAGCAGCCCATTCACAGATACGCAGTATTTT
-	-	TRBJ2-1	TRBV19	CASSPPRKQEQFF	TGTGCCAGTAGTCCGCCCCGGAAGCAGGAGCAGTTCTTC
-	-	TRBJ2-1	TRBV11-3	CASSSWGANEQFF	TGTGCCAGCAGCTCCTGGGGGGCCAATGAGCAGTTCTTC
-	TRBD2	TRBJ2-7	TRBV4-3	CASSQGAGGAYEQYF	TGCGCCAGCAGCCAGGGGGCGGGGGGAGCCTACGAGCAGTACTTC
-	-	TRBJ1-1	TRBV13	CASSLGRGNTEAFF	TGTGCCAGCAGCTTAGGGCGGGGGAACACTGAAGCTTTCTTT
-	-	TRBJ1-4	TRBV6-5	CASNKREGEGEKLFF	TGTGCCAGCAACAAACGAGAGGGTGAAGGTGAAAAACTGTTTTTT
-	-	TRBJ1-1	TRBV27	CASSLGGTTEAFF	TGTGCCAGCAGTTTGGGGGGTACCACTGAAGCTTTCTTT
-	TRBD1	TRBJ1-1	TRBV11-2	CASREGAGYTEAFF	TGTGCCAGCAGGGAGGGGGCAGGGTACACTGAAGCTTTCTTT
-	TRBD2	TRBJ2-1	TRBV7-9	CASSSGLAWNEQFF	TGTGCCAGCAGCTCAGGACTAGCGTGGAATGAGCAGTTCTTC
-	TRBD1	TRBJ1-1	TRBV5-5	CASSWGQLLNTEAFF	TGTGCCAGCAGCTGGGGACAGCTTTTGAACACTGAAGCTTTCTTT
-	TRBD2	TRBJ2-1	TRBV15	CATSRVTSGGAWEQFF	TGTGCCACCAGCAGAGTGACTAGCGGGGGGGCATGGGAGCAGTTCTTC
-	-	TRBJ1-2	TRBV4-1	CASSQVSELGRYTF	TGCGCCAGCAGCCAAGTATCGGAGTTGGGCCGCTACACCTTC
-	-	TRBJ2-7	TRBV2	CASTPSARATNEQYF	TGTGCCAGCACCCCATCCGCCAGGGCTACGAACGAGCAGTACTTC
medium-sized	-	TRBJ1-6	TRBV7-9	CASRLGDSPLHF	TGTGCCAGCAGACTGGGGGATTCGCCCCTCCACTTT
-	-	TRBJ2-7	TRBV7-2	CASSQGSLQDRERGEQYF	TGTGCCAGCAGCCAAGGAAGTCTTCAAGACAGGGAGCGGGGCGAGCAGTACTTC
few	TRBD1	TRBJ1-5	TRBV9	CASSAGTGGRSNQPQHF	TGTGCCAGCAGCGCCGGGACAGGGGGTAGGAGCAATCAGCCCCAGCATTTT
-	TRBD2	TRBJ2-7	TRBV10-3	CAISDRGGVRGEQYF	TGTGCCATCAGTGACCGCGGGGGGGTCCGGGGCGAGCAGTACTTC
-	-	TRBJ1-5	TRBV7-9	CASSGPVGAEGQPQHF	TGTGCCAGCAGCGGGCCGGTGGGAGCCGAAGGTCAGCCCCAGCATTTT
-	-	TRBJ2-1	TRBV4-3	CASSQDRGLGNEQFF	TGCGCCAGCAGCCAAGATCGAGGTTTGGGGAATGAGCAGTTCTTC
-	TRBD2	TRBJ2-5	TRBV9	CASSVATEREGETQYF	TGTGCCAGCAGCGTAGCTACGGAGCGGGAGGGCGAGACCCAGTACTTC
-	-	TRBJ1-2	TRBV19	CASSIDKDYGYTF	TGTGCCAGTAGTATAGATAAAGACTATGGCTACACCTTC
-	-	TRBJ1-1	TRBV6-5	CASSYSGREAFF	TGTGCCAGCAGTTACTCGGGGCGTGAAGCTTTCTTT
-	-	TRBJ1-2	TRBV7-9	CASHERGVEDGYTF	TGTGCCAGCCATGAACGGGGGGTAGAGGATGGCTACACCTTC
few	-	TRBJ1-1	TRBV7-3	CASSQEWQGYTEAFF	TGCGCCAGCAGCCAAGAGTGGCAGGGCTACACTGAAGCTTTCTTT
-	-	TRBJ1-1	TRBV12-5	CASGLVFPATEAFF	TGTGCTAGTGGTTTGGTATTTCCCGCGACTGAAGCTTTCTTT
few	TRBD1	TRBJ2-6	TRBV7-8	CASSLEGQGAFGANVLTF	TGTGCCAGCAGCTTAGAAGGACAGGGGGCGTTTGGGGCCAACGTCCTGACTTTC
-	TRBD1	TRBJ1-1	TRBV27	CASSRATGVRTEAFF	TGTGCCAGCAGTCGTGCAACAGGGGTAAGGACTGAAGCTTTCTTT
-	TRBD1	TRBJ2-3	TRBV5-6	CASSGTQGALTDTQYF	TGTGCCAGCAGCGGGACTCAGGGGGCCCTCACAGATACGCAGTATTTT
-	-	TRBJ2-7	TRBV7-6	CASSPGVPYEQYF	TGTGCCAGCAGCCCAGGGGTCCCATACGAGCAGTACTTC
-	TRBD1	TRBJ1-1	TRBV6-5	CASGQGVNTEAFF	TGTGCCAGCGGACAGGGCGTGAACACTGAAGCTTTCTTT
-	-	TRBJ2-7	TRBV27	CASSYKGNLYEQYF	TGTGCCAGCAGTTACAAGGGCAACCTCTACGAGCAGTACTTC
once	TRBD2	TRBJ2-7	TRBV19	CASSIDGEGYEQYF	TGTGCCAGTAGTATAGACGGGGAGGGCTACGAGCAGTACTTC
-	-	TRBJ2-5	TRBV7-2	CASSLNLQKQETQYF	TGTGCCAGCAGCTTAAATCTTCAGAAACAAGAGACCCAGTACTTC
-	TRBD1	TRBJ2-7	TRBV29-1	CSVRQGGEQYF	TGCAGCGTCAGACAGGGCGGGGAGCAGTACTTC
-	-	TRBJ2-2	TRBV29-1	CSVPRAGELFF	TGCAGCGTGCCCAGGGCCGGGGAGCTGTTTTTT
-	-	TRBJ2-1	TRBV6-5	CASSYSGGPNEQFF	TGTGCCAGCAGTTACTCAGGGGGGCCAAATGAGCAGTTCTTC
-	-	TRBJ1-2	TRBV6-5	CASITKDGGPGGYTF	TGTGCCAGCATTACCAAGGACGGGGGACCGGGCGGCTACACCTTC
-	TRBD2	TRBJ2-1	TRBV4-3	CASSQGLAGENEQFF	TGCGCCAGCAGCCAAGGACTAGCGGGGGAAAATGAGCAGTTCTTC
-	-	TRBJ1-5	TRBV18	CASSPPGPQPQHF	TGTGCCAGCTCACCCCCGGGGCCGCAGCCCCAGCATTTT
-	-	TRBJ2-1	TRBV6-1	CASSYGLAKFF	TGTGCCAGCAGTTACGGGCTAGCGAAGTTCTTC
-	-	TRBJ2-1	TRBV2	CASTLGNEQFF	TGTGCCAGCACTTTGGGCAATGAGCAGTTCTTC
-	TRBD1	TRBJ2-7	TRBV6-5	CASSSIFDRGLYEQYF	TGTGCCAGCAGTTCCATATTCGACAGGGGGCTTTACGAGCAGTACTTC
once	TRBD1	TRBJ2-3	TRBV11-2	CASSLDTDRGRADTQYF	TGTGCCAGCAGCTTAGATACGGACAGGGGTAGGGCAGATACGCAGTATTTT
-	-	TRBJ2-7	TRBV7-6	CASSLTSPGEQYF	TGTGCCAGCAGCTTAACCTCCCCGGGCGAGCAGTACTTC
few	TRBD1	TRBJ1-1	TRBV4-2	CASSKTGATEAFF	TGTGCCAGCAGCAAAACAGGGGCCACTGAAGCTTTCTTT
-	-	TRBJ2-1	TRBV5-4	CASSLDKSSYNEQFF	TGTGCCAGCAGCTTGGACAAGAGCTCCTACAATGAGCAGTTCTTC
-	TRBD2	TRBJ2-3	TRBV4-1	CASSQAPSGGPDTQYF	TGCGCCAGCAGCCAAGCCCCTAGCGGGGGGCCAGATACGCAGTATTTT
-	-	TRBJ2-7	TRBV5-1	CASSSGVGGWSYEQYF	TGCGCCAGCAGCTCCGGTGTGGGGGGTTGGTCCTACGAGCAGTACTTC
-	TRBD2	TRBJ2-7	TRBV6-5	CASSYAGDASYEQYF	TGTGCCAGCAGTTACGCGGGGGATGCCTCCTACGAGCAGTACTTC
-	-	TRBJ2-1	TRBV13	CASSLGPGDGNEQFF	TGTGCCAGCAGCTTAGGCCCAGGGGACGGCAATGAGCAGTTCTTC
-	-	TRBJ2-3	TRBV13	CASSLLGENTDTQYF	TGTGCCAGCAGCTTATTGGGGGAAAACACAGATACGCAGTATTTT
-	-	TRBJ2-5	TRBV7-6	CASRSKTPPQETQYF	TGTGCCAGCAGGTCCAAGACTCCTCCGCAAGAGACCCAGTACTTC
-	-	TRBJ2-5	TRBV11-1	CASISEETQYF	TGTGCCAGCATCTCCGAGGAGACCCAGTACTTC
-	TRBD1	TRBJ1-5	TRBV19	CASTVTGGIEPQHF	TGTGCCAGTACGGTCACAGGGGGGATTGAGCCCCAGCATTTT
-	TRBD1	TRBJ1-1	TRBV9	CASSVGDRGTEAFF	TGTGCCAGCAGCGTGGGGGACAGGGGAACTGAAGCTTTCTTT